These 26 T cell receptor beta chains share one sample of origin, sequenced in a study of T cell repertoires in cytomegalovirus infection. TCRdb recomputed calls from the reads with MiXCR, one row per CDR3 protein. The data hold about 890,000 distinct CDR3 sequences, with approximately 31% observed a single time. No cognate antigen is known for these TCRs. Source: cultured CD8+ T cells from PBMCs, taken from culture after CMV antigen stimulation. The receptors stem from a human donor in good health (CMV status not recorded). Some clones in this sample may be carry-over from other donors' samples.

This clonotype was seen repeatedly, ten times or more. V usage is TRBV7-6 and J usage is TRBJ2-1; 12 bases line up with TRBD2. There are 15 residues in the CDR3. J lost 5 bases, V lost 4 bases, and 3 bases had no gene match. Germline values: CDR1 SGHVS, CDR2 FNYEAQ. CDR3 nucleotides: TGTGCCAGCAGCTCCCTAGCGGGGGGGCACAATGAGCAGTTCTTC. It yields the protein CASSSLAGGHNEQFF.

This clonotype showed up many times. This chain links TRBV7-6 with TRBJ1-1; D unclear. Germline-derived CDR1 and CDR2 are SGHVS and FNYEAQ. Trimming removed 7 bases at V and 6 bases at J, with 9 bases between. The CDR3 covers 11 residues. CDR3 DNA: TGTGCCAGCACCGCGGGGTCTGAAGCTTTCTTT. It translates to CASTAGSEAFF.

Turning to this clonotype: A much larger clone differs by one base, so this may be a read error. This chain joins TRBV7-2 and TRBJ1-1; tentatively, D is TRBD1 (6 bases). CDR3 length equals 15 residues. Germline V gene data show CDR1 as SGHTA and CDR2 as FQGNSA. CDR3 DNA sequence: TGTGCCAACAGCTTAGGAGGGCCAGGGGTCGGTGAAGCTTTCTTT. It codes for CANSLGGPGVGEAFF.

CDR3 coding DNA: TGTGCCATCAGTGAGTCGACTGAAGGGGTATCCTATAATTCACCCCTCCACTTT. Its translation is CAISESTEGVSYNSPLHF. This chain connects TRBV10-3 to TRBJ1-6, with D perhaps TRBD1 (5 bases). The germline V gene encodes CDR1 ENHRY and CDR2 SYGVKD. The CDR3 contains 18 residues. The germline V and J ends were trimmed by 0 bases and 1 base, with 13 bases remaining between them.

This clonotype has only a few counts. The chain carries TRBV4-2 and TRBJ2-3; 11 nucleotides line up with TRBD2. CDR1 and CDR2 from the germline V gene are LGHNA and YNFKEQ. The CDR3 covers 17 residues. J gave up 2 bases and V 4 bases, and 8 bases lay outside the gene matches. CDR3 nucleotides: TGTGCCAGCAGCCCCAGACTAGCGGGGAGCTACACAGATACGCAGTATTTT. Translation gives CASSPRLAGSYTDTQYF.

In DNA form, the CDR3 reads TGTGCCAGCAGCGTAGCGGGTAGCACAGATACGCAGTATTTT. This codes for CASSVAGSTDTQYF. The V call is TRBV9, the J call TRBJ2-3; unclear D gene. Looked up from germline, CDR1 is SGDLS and CDR2 is YYNGEE. The CDR3 has 14 amino acids. Trimming cost V 0 bases and J 0 bases, with 5 bases left between them.

The chain is built from TRBV7-9 and TRBJ1-1; possibly TRBD1 for D (5 bases). There are 14 residues in the CDR3. Germline V lookup: CDR1 SEHNR, CDR2 FQNEAQ (reference sequence). The V gene lost 1 base and the J gene lost 3 bases, with 9 bases spanning the gap. The CDR3 DNA reads as TGTGCCAGCAGCTTAGAATGGGGACACACTGAAGCTTTCTTT. It yields the protein CASSLEWGHTEAFF.

This clonotype was picked up a small number of times. V usage is TRBV7-6 and J usage is TRBJ2-1, with a possible D match to TRBD2 (6 bases). CDR3 length: 16 amino acids. Per the germline V gene, CDR1 is SGHVS and CDR2 is FNYEAQ. Trimming shortened V by 5 bases and J by 1 base, and 15 bases separated the two germline ends. The CDR3 region has the DNA TGTGCCAGCAGCCCCCGGGACTCCAATTCCTACAATGAGCAGTTCTTC. As protein: CASSPRDSNSYNEQFF.

This clonotype was seen only a few times. The chain has TRBV27 and TRBJ2-1; D perhaps matches TRBD2 (6 bases). CDR1 MNHEY and CDR2 SMNVEV come from the germline V gene (reference sequence). V gave up 4 bases and J gave up 5 bases, with 12 bases separating them. The CDR3 extends over 14 amino acids. The chain's CDR3 is CASSWGVAHNEQFF. CDR3 DNA sequence: TGTGCCAGCAGTTGGGGGGTTGCCCACAATGAGCAGTTCTTC.

The table lists this clonotype with a few counts. The chain employs TRBV29-1 and TRBJ2-7; D not certain. V shed 0 bases and J shed 7 bases, with 7 bases lying between them. The CDR3 sequence is 11 residues long. The V gene's germline CDR1 is SQVTM and CDR2 ANQGSEA. The CDR3 nucleotides read TGCAGCGTTGAAGATATAAGAGAGCAGTACTTC. Residues: CSVEDIREQYF.

Of note for this clonotype: A junction end diverges from the germline sequence, so it may reflect a read error. The chain has TRBV4-3 and TRBJ1-2; possible D gene TRBD1, 6 bases. CDR3 length equals 17 residues. Germline V gene lookup returns CDR1 LGHNA and CDR2 YSLEER. CDR3 sequence reads: CACSQDRWGGAFGGYTF. In nucleotides, the CDR3 is TGCGCCTGCAGCCAAGATCGCTGGGGGGGCGCGTTCGGTGGCTACACCTTC.

V is TRBV20-1 and J is TRBJ1-5; D gene ambiguous. V lost 1 base and J lost 2, with 9 bases in between. The CDR3 covers 14 residues. The germline gives CDR1 DFQATT, CDR2 SNEGSKA (reference sequence). CDR3 nucleotide sequence: TGCAGTGCTAGAGGTGAATACGGCAATCAGCCCCAGCATTTT. Encoded protein: CSARGEYGNQPQHF.

The DNA for the CDR3 is TGTGCCAGCAGCCAAACGGACACCTTGAATTCACCCCTCCACTTT. Residues: CASSQTDTLNSPLHF. The chain has TRBV14 and TRBJ1-6, with D perhaps matching TRBD1 (5 bases). V was shortened by 2 bases and J by 7 bases, with 12 bases between the two germline ends. Germline V gene sequence: CDR1 SGHDN, CDR2 FVKESK. CDR3 length equals 15 residues.

This sequence joins TRBV19 and TRBJ1-6; TRBD1 matches at 7 bases. Trimming removed 7 bases from V and 7 bases from J; junction bases left unmatched: 10. CDR3 size: 15 residues. Germline loops: CDR1 LNHDA, CDR2 SQIVND (reference sequence). The CDR3 nucleotides read TGTGCCAGTACCATCTCGACAGGGACCAATTCACCCCTCCACTTT. Translation: CASTISTGTNSPLHF.

This clonotype has a count of ten or more. The rearrangement links TRBV7-9 to TRBJ2-4, with unresolved D. Germline V CDR1 and CDR2: SEHNR, FQNEAQ (reference sequence). The CDR3 length is 14 residues. V was pared by 1 base and J by 6 bases, with 10 bases between. CDR3 bases: TGTGCCAGCAGCTTAGGTGGGGTCGGAAACATTCAGTACTTC. This translates into CASSLGGVGNIQYF.

V is TRBV7-3 and J is TRBJ2-3; D is possibly TRBD2 (6 bases). V was cut by 11 bases and J by 0 bases, with 21 bases left in between. CDR1 is SGHTA and CDR2 is FQGTGA in the germline V gene. This CDR3 region has 16 residues. CDR3 nucleotide sequence: TGTGCCTCATCCCGGCGGGGCCCTTCTAGCACAGATACGCAGTATTTT. As protein: CASSRRGPSSTDTQYF.

This clonotype was seen only a few times. The CDR3 region has the DNA TGTGCCAGCAGTTTATTAAACGGGGGGGGTCAGTTCTTC. It codes for CASSLLNGGGQFF. The chain employs TRBV12-3 or TRBV12-4 and TRBJ2-1, with TRBD2 matching over 8 bases. The CDR3 consists of 13 residues. V shed 2 bases, J shed 13 bases, and the junction held 7 bases outside the gene matches.

The chain links TRBV6-1 to TRBJ2-7; D is undetermined. Per germline, CDR1 MNHNS and CDR2 SASEGT. The CDR3 loop spans 12 amino acids. CDR3 sequence reads: CASREPAKEQYV. In DNA, the CDR3 is TGTGCCAGCCGTGAGCCCGCTAAGGAGCAGTACGTC.

In this sample, this clonotype turned up many times. The genes are TRBV24-1 and TRBJ2-5, with 7 positions matching TRBD2. The CDR3 totals 17 residues. The junction had 9 bases not matched to a gene; V was cut back by 3 bases and J by 0 bases. Germline CDR1 and CDR2: KGHDR and SFDVKD. This chain's CDR3 is CATSDPSGGRNQETQYF. CDR3 nucleotide sequence: TGTGCCACCAGTGATCCCTCGGGCGGGAGAAACCAAGAGACCCAGTACTTC.

The chain uses TRBV9 and TRBJ2-1; 7 bases match TRBD2. J was trimmed by 4 bases and V by 4 bases; bases with no gene match: 11. This CDR3 contains 16 residues. Germline V gene sequence: CDR1 SGDLS, CDR2 YYNGEE. CDR3 in DNA: TGTGCCAGCAGCACCTCGCGGGGGTTAGAGTACAATGAGCAGTTCTTC. Translating it yields CASSTSRGLEYNEQFF.

This chain connects TRBV10-1 to TRBJ2-2, with D perhaps matching TRBD2 (6 bases). Trimming stripped 6 bases from V and 7 bases from J, with 15 bases between. The CDR3 covers 14 residues. Germline CDR1 and CDR2: WNHNN and SYGVQD (reference sequence). The CDR3 DNA follows: TGCGCCAGCAGCGCATTCACGGGACTCGGGGAGCTGTTTTTT. Amino acids: CASSAFTGLGELFF.

This clonotype was observed a few times. The chain joins TRBV12-3 or TRBV12-4 to TRBJ1-5; maybe TRBD1 (5 bases). The CDR3 sequence is 15 residues long. V lost 3 bases and J lost 2, with 11 bases in between. The CDR3, as DNA: TGTGCCAGCAGTTTTTCCAGGGTGGGCAATCAGCCCCAGCATTTT. It is translated as CASSFSRVGNQPQHF.

The V call is TRBV29-1, the J call TRBJ1-2; 7 nucleotides line up with TRBD1. CDR3 size: 16 residues. V gave up 4 bases and J gave up 1 base; unmatched junction bases: 12. Germline lookup yields CDR1 SQVTM and CDR2 ANQGSEA. The CDR3 DNA sequence: TGCAGCGTTGTTACCCCGGGACAGAGATTTAACTATGGCTACACCTTC. It yields the protein CSVVTPGQRFNYGYTF.

V and J are TRBV14 and TRBJ2-3; 13 bases map to TRBD2. Trimming took 1 base from V and 7 from J; bases not matched to a gene: 5. From germline, CDR1 is SGHDN and CDR2 FVKESK. This CDR3 comprises 16 residues. The CDR3 here is CASSQAGTSGEYTQYF. The CDR3 DNA follows: TGTGCCAGCAGCCAAGCCGGGACTAGCGGGGAATATACGCAGTATTTT.

The chain joins TRBV2 to TRBJ2-7; 7 nucleotides agree with TRBD1. The germline CDR1 and CDR2 sequences are SNHLY and FYNNEI. Unmatched junction bases numbered 8, after V lost 6 bases and J lost 3 bases. This CDR3 has 14 amino acids. The DNA of the CDR3 is TGTGCCAGCAGCTCCAGGGGGTTGAACTACGAGCAGTACGTC. It encodes CASSSRGLNYEQYV.

Concerning this clonotype: A read error may explain this, as a much larger clone is one base away. The chain recombines TRBV19 with TRBJ2-7; D possibly matches TRBD1 or TRBD2 (6 bases each). CDR3 length equals 18 residues. Germline V CDR1 and CDR2: LNHDA, SQIVND (reference sequence). DNA of the CDR3: TGTACCAGTAGGGGGGTCGGCGCGGGACCGATAAGCTCCTACGAGCAGTACTTC. Its protein is CTSRGVGAGPISSYEQYF.